The TCR beta chain under discussion was sequenced for a study of blood T cells in healthy people across ages. Study conclusions and caveats: Donor CMV status, an unknown factor, possibly confounded changes in expanded clonotypes.

Total RNA was extracted at no less than 5 micrograms per sample. Only one count was recorded for this clonotype. What it binds is not known. CDR3 length equals 12 residues. Looked up from germline, CDR1 is LNHNV and CDR2 is YYDKDF (reference sequence). V gave up 0 bases and J gave up 7 bases, with 3 bases separating them. With a J-beta primer mix and a sample-barcoded 5' primer, a second PCR ran about 7 to 12 cycles. TCRdb re-called the 5' RACE reads with MiXCR, one entry per CDR3 protein. This sample carries 750,000 to 850,000 distinct CDR3 sequences, roughly 25% of them seen once, and the ten largest clones take under 4.5%. The data also belong to a second study, concerning T cells of mothers and their children. That report notes: Study donors consisted of three healthy Caucasian mothers and their six children. At a sensitivity of around 100 clones per million clonotypes, no persistent microchimeric T cell clones appeared.

The chain carries TRBV15 and TRBJ2-2; D call uncertain. The origin of this receptor is a boy between 5 and 17 years old in good health. Sample: blood. The CDR3 is CATSREGGELFF. CDR3 nucleotide sequence: TGTGCCACCAGCAGAGAGGGCGGGGAGCTGTTTTTT.